This T cell receptor (beta chain) was documented in a study of blood T cell repertoires in COVID-19. For the study at large: The analysed material was cDNA or gDNA that came from T cells, B-cell-depleted T cells, or PBMCs.

Followed longitudinally, the Seattle patients had been enrolled during active infection. As processed by the authors: Reference gene primer amplification gave estimated nucleated cell counts. TCRdb's copy holds only in-frame clones and misses some; the assay was immunoSEQ multiplex PCR. V, J and clone size derive from that table, while D and trimming were established from the DNA sequence. The table lists 75,000 to 80,000 clones, about 88% of them singletons. Germline V gives CDR1 KGHSH, CDR2 LQKENI. This CDR3 comprises 18 residues. The trim removed 3 bases at V and 4 bases at J, leaving 13 bases unmatched.

Specimen: peripheral blood. This receptor was obtained from a man between 60 and 75 years old with COVID-19, enrolled during active disease. This chain uses TRBV18 with TRBJ2-2; 8 bases fit TRBD1. The CDR3 DNA is TGTGCCAGCTCACCTTATCAGAACAGGGGGTCCTCCACCGGGGAGCTGTTTTTT. Amino acids: CASSPYQNRGSSTGELFF.